These 19 T cell receptor beta chains were all obtained from the same sample, sequenced in a study of neurological immune-mediated disorders. Using its own MiXCR run on the 5' RACE reads, TCRdb lists one record per CDR3 protein. The sample lists about 50,000 distinct CDR3 sequences, around a sixth seen once, with 4% to 5.5% in the top ten. Sequencing was done on a sample of PBMCs. All receptors come from a man aged 55-75 years in good health.

This clonotype came up many times. The genes are TRBV20-1 and TRBJ1-2; no clear D. CDR1 and CDR2 from the germline V gene are DFQATT and SNEGSKA (reference sequence). The germline V and J ends were trimmed by 2 bases and 6 bases, with 22 bases remaining between them. The CDR3 is 16 amino acids. This CDR3 reads CSARPAGPQFMDGYTF. In DNA, the CDR3 is TGCAGTGCTAGACCCGCGGGTCCTCAGTTTATGGATGGCTACACCTTC.

This clonotype was counted at least ten times. The V and J genes are TRBV29-1 and TRBJ2-6; D is unclear. V lost 1 base to trimming and J lost 0 bases, with 4 bases between them. The germline V gene encodes CDR1 SQVTM and CDR2 ANQGSEA. This CDR3 is 14 amino acids long. In nucleotides, the CDR3 is TGCAGCGTTGAAGGGGCCTCTGGGGCCAACGTCCTGACTTTC. This gives the protein CSVEGASGANVLTF.

Note on this clonotype: One base away lies a much larger clone, so this may be a sequencing read error. CDR3 coding DNA: TGCGCCAGCAGTTTTCAACCCTCGTCCCAAGAGACCCAGTACTTC. Translating it yields CASSFQPSSQETQYF. The J gene is TRBJ2-5, the V gene TRBV5-1; D call uncertain. The CDR3 is made up of 15 amino acids. V gave up 5 bases and J gave up 1 base, with 15 bases separating them. Germline-derived CDR1 and CDR2 are SGHRS and YFSETQ.

This clonotype occurred many times. The rearrangement uses TRBV5-5 and TRBJ2-2; TRBD1 matches 9 bases. V was clipped by 0 bases and J by 1 base; unmatched bases: 4. Germline V gene sequence: CDR1 SGHKS, CDR2 YYEKEE (reference sequence). The CDR3 extends over 17 amino acids. CDR3 sequence: CASSLGAGQGNTGELFF. The CDR3 coding sequence is TGTGCCAGCAGCTTGGGAGCGGGACAGGGGAACACCGGGGAGCTGTTTTTT.

This clonotype has at least ten counts. The V call is TRBV3-1, the J call TRBJ2-7; tentative D call: TRBD2 (5 bases). The V end was cut by 3 bases, the J end by 4 bases, with 10 bases between. Germline V gene sequence: CDR1 LGHDT, CDR2 YNNKEL (reference sequence). The CDR3 runs to 13 residues. The CDR3: CASSQRERYEQYF. The CDR3 nucleotides read TGTGCCAGCAGCCAGAGAGAGCGGTACGAGCAGTACTTC.

This clonotype was seen repeatedly, ten times or more. This chain connects TRBV6-5 to TRBJ2-7; possibly TRBD2 for D (5 bases). This CDR3 region has 12 residues. Germline V gives CDR1 MNHEY, CDR2 SVGAGI. Trimming shortened V by 8 bases and J by 2 bases, and 10 bases separated the two germline ends. This CDR3 reads CASRGHPYEQYF. The CDR3 coding sequence is TGTGCCAGCCGAGGGCACCCCTACGAGCAGTACTTC.

V and J are TRBV7-8 and TRBJ2-1; TRBD2 is a possible D gene (6 bases). CDR3 length: 13 amino acids. CDR1 and CDR2 (germline): SGHVS, FQNEAQ. In DNA form, the CDR3 reads TGTACCTGCAGCTTAGCGGACTACAATGAGCAGTTCTTC. Amino acids: CTCSLADYNEQFF.

This clonotype was picked up many times. The J gene is TRBJ2-5, the V gene TRBV7-2; 8 nucleotides align to TRBD2. J was trimmed by 5 bases and V by 10 bases; bases with no gene match: 9. CDR1 is SGHTA and CDR2 is FQGNSA in the germline V gene. The CDR3 is 13 residues long. CDR3 protein: CATRPGGRETQYF. The CDR3 DNA is TGTGCCACCCGACCGGGGGGGCGGGAGACCCAGTACTTC.

This clonotype was counted ten times or more. The V gene is TRBV3-1, the J gene TRBJ1-4; TRBD1 aligns across 8 bases. J lost 8 bases, V lost 5 bases, and 10 bases had no gene match. Germline V CDR1 and CDR2: LGHDT, YNNKEL (reference sequence). This CDR3 is 15 amino acids long. CDR3 in amino acids: CASSLRSRGREKLFF. DNA for the CDR3: TGTGCCAGCAGCTTAAGGTCCAGGGGGCGCGAAAAACTGTTTTTT.

The CDR3 region has the DNA TGTGCCAGCAGTCCACAGGCCACCGACACTGAAGCTTTCTTT. Protein: CASSPQATDTEAFF. V and J are TRBV6-6 and TRBJ1-1; D possibly corresponds to TRBD1 (5 bases). V was clipped by 5 bases and J by 3 bases, with 13 bases between them. Germline V gives CDR1 MNHNY, CDR2 SVGAGI (reference sequence). The CDR3 is 14 amino acids.

This clonotype was seen at least ten times. V gene TRBV28 combines with J gene TRBJ2-1; 8 bases are shared with TRBD2. V lost 7 bases and J lost 7; bases outside the gene matches: 6. In germline, CDR1 is MDHEN, CDR2 SYDVKM. The length of the CDR3 is 13 residues. CDR3 region: CASMAGGVNEQFF. CDR3 sequence (DNA): TGTGCCAGCATGGCGGGAGGAGTAAATGAGCAGTTCTTC. Drawing the rest from reference TRBV28 and TRBJ2-1, the complete variable domain is DVKVTQSSRYLVKRTGEKVFLECVQDMDHENMFWYRQDPGLGLRLIYFSYDVKMKEKGDIPEGYSVSREKKERFSLILESASTNQTSMYLCASMAGGVNEQFFGPGTRLTVL.

There are many counts of this clonotype. This rearrangement joins TRBV5-1 to TRBJ1-1; no firm D call. This CDR3 has 15 residues. CDR1 is SGHRS and CDR2 is YFSETQ in the germline V gene. Trimming shortened V by 3 bases and J by 3 bases, and 15 bases separated the two germline ends. CDR3 in amino acids: CASSSDRVWDTEAFF. In DNA form, the CDR3 reads TGCGCCAGCAGCTCGGACCGGGTGTGGGACACTGAAGCTTTCTTT.

The V call is TRBV24-1, the J call TRBJ2-2, with TRBD1 as a possible D gene (5 bases). With 3 bases removed from V and 0 bases from J, the gap between germline ends came to 7 bases. Per germline, CDR1 KGHDR and CDR2 SFDVKD. The CDR3 contains 15 residues. In nucleotides, the CDR3 is TGTGCCACCAGTGATGGGGCAGCGAACACCGGGGAGCTGTTTTTT. Protein product: CATSDGAANTGELFF.

This clonotype has a count of ten or more. The chain has TRBV18 and TRBJ2-7; 7 bases align to TRBD1. Trimming removed 6 bases from V and 0 bases from J; junction bases left unmatched: 8. The germline CDR1 and CDR2 sequences are KGHSH and LQKENI. The CDR3 totals 15 residues. The CDR3 spells CASSPLQGFSYEQYF. CDR3 coding DNA: TGTGCCAGCTCGCCCTTACAGGGGTTCTCCTACGAGCAGTACTTC.

On this clonotype itself: The CDR3 does not close with the conserved phenylalanine or tryptophan, likely indicating a read error. The J gene is TRBJ2-3, the V gene TRBV29-1; 10 nucleotides agree with TRBD1. Germline CDR1 SQVTM, CDR2 ANQGSEA. The V segment lost 8 bases and the J segment 2 bases; nucleotides outside the gene matches: 7. This CDR3 region has 14 residues. The CDR3 loop is CSFTGTGATDTQYL. CDR3 DNA: TGCAGCTTTACGGGGACAGGGGCCACAGATACGCAGTATTTA.

In its sample, this clonotype was seen many times. This chain joins TRBV7-9 and TRBJ1-2; no clear D. V was clipped by 0 bases and J by 4 bases, with 18 bases between them. Germline V gives CDR1 SEHNR, CDR2 FQNEAQ (reference sequence). This CDR3 has 17 amino acids. CDR3 residues: CASSLAHDLPGGYGYTF. The CDR3 DNA sequence: TGTGCCAGCAGCTTAGCGCACGACTTGCCCGGAGGCTATGGCTACACCTTC.

This clonotype was detected many times. The CDR3 region has the DNA TGTGCCAGCAGCCTGGACAGGGAGGTTGACAATGAGCAGTTCTTC. This encodes CASSLDREVDNEQFF. The chain links TRBV6-2 or TRBV6-3 to TRBJ2-1; 8 nucleotides agree with TRBD1. This CDR3 region has 15 residues. The J segment lost 5 bases and the V segment lost 6 bases, leaving 9 bases of the junction unmatched. CDR1 and CDR2 (germline): MNHEY, SVGEGT.

This clonotype was picked up many times. This chain links TRBV27 with TRBJ2-7; D might be TRBD1 (5 bases). CDR3 length: 14 amino acids. The germline V gene has CDR1 MNHEY and CDR2 SMNVEV (reference sequence). The germline V and J ends were trimmed by 2 bases and 2 bases, with 10 bases remaining between them. As DNA, the CDR3 is TGTGCCAGCAGTTTACAGGGATACGCCTACGAGCAGTACTTC. This sequence encodes CASSLQGYAYEQYF.

This clonotype was picked up many times. The chain couples TRBV28 to TRBJ1-1; TRBD1 is a possible D gene (6 bases). Germline loops: CDR1 MDHEN, CDR2 SYDVKM. The CDR3 spans 14 residues. V lost 5 bases and J lost 7, with 17 bases in between. CDR3 loop: CASSPPGGAFEAFF. CDR3 nucleotides: TGTGCCAGCAGTCCCCCCGGGGGCGCTTTTGAAGCTTTCTTT.